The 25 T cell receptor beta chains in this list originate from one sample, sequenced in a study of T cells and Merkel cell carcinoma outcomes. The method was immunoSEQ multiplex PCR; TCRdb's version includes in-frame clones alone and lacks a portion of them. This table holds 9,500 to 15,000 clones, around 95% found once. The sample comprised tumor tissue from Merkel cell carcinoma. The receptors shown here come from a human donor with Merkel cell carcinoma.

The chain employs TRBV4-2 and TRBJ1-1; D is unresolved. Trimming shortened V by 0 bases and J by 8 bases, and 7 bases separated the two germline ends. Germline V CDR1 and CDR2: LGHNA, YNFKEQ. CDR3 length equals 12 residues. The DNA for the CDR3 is TGTGCCAGCAGCCAAGAAGGGCGAGAAGCTTTCTTT. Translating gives CASSQEGREAFF.

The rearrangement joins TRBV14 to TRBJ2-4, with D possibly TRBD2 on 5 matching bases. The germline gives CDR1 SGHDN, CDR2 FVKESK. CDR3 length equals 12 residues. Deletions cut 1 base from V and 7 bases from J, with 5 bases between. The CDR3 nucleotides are TGTGCCAGCAGCCAAGCGGGGAACATTCAGTACTTC. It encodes CASSQAGNIQYF.

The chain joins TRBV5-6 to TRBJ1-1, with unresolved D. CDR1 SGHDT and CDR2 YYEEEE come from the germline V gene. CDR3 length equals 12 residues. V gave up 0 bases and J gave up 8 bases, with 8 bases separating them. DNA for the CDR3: TGTGCCAGCAGCTTGGGGGTGGGAGAAGCTTTCTTT. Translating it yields CASSLGVGEAFF.

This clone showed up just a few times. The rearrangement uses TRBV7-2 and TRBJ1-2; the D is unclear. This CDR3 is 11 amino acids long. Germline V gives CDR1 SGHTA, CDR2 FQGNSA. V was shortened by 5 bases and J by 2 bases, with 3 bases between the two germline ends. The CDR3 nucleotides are TGTGCCAGCAGCGCCAACTATGGCTACACCTTC. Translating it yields CASSANYGYTF.

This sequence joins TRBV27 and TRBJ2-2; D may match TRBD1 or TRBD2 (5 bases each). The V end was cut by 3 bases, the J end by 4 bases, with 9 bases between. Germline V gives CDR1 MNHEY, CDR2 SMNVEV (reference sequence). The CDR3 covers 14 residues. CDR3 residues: CASSLGPITGELFF. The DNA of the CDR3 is TGTGCCAGCAGTTTGGGACCGATCACCGGGGAGCTGTTTTTT.

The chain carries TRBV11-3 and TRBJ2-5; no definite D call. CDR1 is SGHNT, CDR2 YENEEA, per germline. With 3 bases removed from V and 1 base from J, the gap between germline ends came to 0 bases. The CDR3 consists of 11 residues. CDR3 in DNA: TGTGCCAGCAGCTTCCAAGAGACCCAGTACTTC. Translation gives CASSFQETQYF.

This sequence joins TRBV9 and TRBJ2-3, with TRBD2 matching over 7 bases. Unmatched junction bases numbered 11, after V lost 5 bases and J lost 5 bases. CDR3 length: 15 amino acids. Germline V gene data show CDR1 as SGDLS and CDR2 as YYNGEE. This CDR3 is CASSRGGSAGDTQYF. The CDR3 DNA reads TGTGCCAGCAGTCGAGGCGGGAGTGCGGGAGATACGCAGTATTTT.

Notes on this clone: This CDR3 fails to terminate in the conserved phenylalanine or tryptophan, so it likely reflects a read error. The CDR3 protein is CAWSGPGARRGNTIYV. CDR3 nucleotides: TGTGCCTGGAGTGGCCCGGGGGCGAGGAGGGGAAACACCATATATGTT. The chain has TRBV30 and TRBJ1-3; TRBD1 might be the D (6 bases). Trimming cost V 1 base and J 4 bases, with 17 bases left between them. CDR3 length: 16 residues. Germline V gene data show CDR1 as GTSNPN and CDR2 as SVGIG (reference sequence).

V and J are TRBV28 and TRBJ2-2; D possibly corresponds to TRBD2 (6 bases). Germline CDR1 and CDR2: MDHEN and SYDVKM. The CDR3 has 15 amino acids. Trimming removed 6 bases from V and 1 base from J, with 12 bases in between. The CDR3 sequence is CASRPGGLNTGELFF. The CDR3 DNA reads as TGTGCCAGCAGACCCGGGGGATTGAACACCGGGGAGCTGTTTTTT.

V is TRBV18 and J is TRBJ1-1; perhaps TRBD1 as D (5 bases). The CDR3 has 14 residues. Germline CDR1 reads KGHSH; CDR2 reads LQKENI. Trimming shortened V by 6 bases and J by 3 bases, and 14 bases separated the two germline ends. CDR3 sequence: CASSQGQGYTEAFF. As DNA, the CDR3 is TGTGCCAGCTCCCAAGGGCAGGGTTACACTGAAGCTTTCTTT.

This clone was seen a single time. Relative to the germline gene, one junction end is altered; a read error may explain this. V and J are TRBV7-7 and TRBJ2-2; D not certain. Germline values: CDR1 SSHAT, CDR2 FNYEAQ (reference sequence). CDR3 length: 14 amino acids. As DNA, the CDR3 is TGTGCTAGCAGCTTAGGCGGTGATGCCGGGGAGCTGTTTTTT. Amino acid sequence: CASSLGGDAGELFF.

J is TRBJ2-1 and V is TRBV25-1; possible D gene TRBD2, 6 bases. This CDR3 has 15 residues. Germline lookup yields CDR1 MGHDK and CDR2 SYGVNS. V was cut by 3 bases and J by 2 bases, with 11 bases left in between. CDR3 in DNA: TGTGCCAGCAGTGACGCGGGGCGCCCCTACAATGAGCAGTTCTTC. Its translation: CASSDAGRPYNEQFF.

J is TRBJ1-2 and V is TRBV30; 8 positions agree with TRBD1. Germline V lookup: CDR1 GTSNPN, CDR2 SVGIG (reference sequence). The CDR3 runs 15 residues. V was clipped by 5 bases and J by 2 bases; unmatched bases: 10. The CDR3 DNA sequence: TGTGCCTGGGCCGGGACAGGAAGCTTCAACTATGGCTACACCTTC. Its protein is CAWAGTGSFNYGYTF.

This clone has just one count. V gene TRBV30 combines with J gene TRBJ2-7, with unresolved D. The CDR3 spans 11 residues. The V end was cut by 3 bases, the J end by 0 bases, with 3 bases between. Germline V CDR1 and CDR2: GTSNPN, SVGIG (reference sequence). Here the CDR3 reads CAWRVSYEQYF. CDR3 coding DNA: TGTGCCTGGAGGGTCTCCTACGAGCAGTACTTC. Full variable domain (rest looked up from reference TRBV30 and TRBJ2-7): SQTIHQWPATLVQPVGSPLSLECTVEGTSNPNLYWYRQAAGRGLQLLFYSVGIGQISSEVPQNLSASRPQDRQFILSSKKLLLSDSGFYLCAWRVSYEQYFGPGTRLTVT.

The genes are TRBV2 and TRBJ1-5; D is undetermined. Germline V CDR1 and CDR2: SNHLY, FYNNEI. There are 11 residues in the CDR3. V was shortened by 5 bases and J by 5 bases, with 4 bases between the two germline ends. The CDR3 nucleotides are TGTGCCAGCAGTCCAGATCAGCCCCAGCATTTT. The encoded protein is CASSPDQPQHF.

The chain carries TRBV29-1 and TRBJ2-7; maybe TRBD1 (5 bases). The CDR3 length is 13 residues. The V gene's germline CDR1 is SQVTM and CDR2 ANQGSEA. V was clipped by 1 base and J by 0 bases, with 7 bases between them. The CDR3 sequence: CSVEVQGSYEQYF. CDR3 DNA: TGCAGCGTTGAAGTTCAGGGCTCCTACGAGCAGTACTTC.

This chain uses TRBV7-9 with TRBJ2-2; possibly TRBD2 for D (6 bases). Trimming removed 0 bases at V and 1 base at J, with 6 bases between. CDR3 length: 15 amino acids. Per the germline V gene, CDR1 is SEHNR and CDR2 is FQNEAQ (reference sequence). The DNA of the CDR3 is TGTGCCAGCAGCTTAGCTAGCGGGAACACCGGGGAGCTGTTTTTT. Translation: CASSLASGNTGELFF. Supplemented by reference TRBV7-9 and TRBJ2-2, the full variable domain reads DTGVSQNPRHKITKRGQNVTFRCDPISEHNRLYWYRQTLGQGPEFLTYFQNEAQLEKSRLLSDRFSAERPKGSFSTLEIQRTEQGDSAMYLCASSLASGNTGELFFGEGSRLTVL.

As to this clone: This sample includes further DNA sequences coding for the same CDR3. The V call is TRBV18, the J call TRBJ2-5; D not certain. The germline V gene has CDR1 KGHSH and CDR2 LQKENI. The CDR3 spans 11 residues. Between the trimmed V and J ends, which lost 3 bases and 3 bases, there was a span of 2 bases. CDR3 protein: CASSPEETQYF. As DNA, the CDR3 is TGTGCCAGCTCACCGGAAGAGACCCAGTACTTC.

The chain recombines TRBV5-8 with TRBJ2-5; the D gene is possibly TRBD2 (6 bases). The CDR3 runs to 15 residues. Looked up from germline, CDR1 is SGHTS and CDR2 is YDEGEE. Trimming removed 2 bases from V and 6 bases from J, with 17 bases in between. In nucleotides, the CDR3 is TGTGCCAGCAGCTTCGGACCGGGCGGGGAGCAGACCCAGTACTTC. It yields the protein CASSFGPGGEQTQYF. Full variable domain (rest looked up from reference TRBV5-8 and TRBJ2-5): EAGVTQSPTHLIKTRGQQATLRCSPISGHTSVYWYQQALGLGLQFLLWYDEGEERNRGNFPPRFSGRQFPNYSSELNVNALELEDSALYLCASSFGPGGEQTQYFGPGTRLLVL.

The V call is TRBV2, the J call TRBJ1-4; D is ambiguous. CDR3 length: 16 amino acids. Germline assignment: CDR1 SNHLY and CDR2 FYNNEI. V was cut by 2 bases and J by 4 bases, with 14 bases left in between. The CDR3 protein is CASSERRTEVNEKLFF. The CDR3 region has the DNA TGTGCCAGCAGTGAACGCCGGACGGAGGTTAATGAAAAACTGTTTTTT.

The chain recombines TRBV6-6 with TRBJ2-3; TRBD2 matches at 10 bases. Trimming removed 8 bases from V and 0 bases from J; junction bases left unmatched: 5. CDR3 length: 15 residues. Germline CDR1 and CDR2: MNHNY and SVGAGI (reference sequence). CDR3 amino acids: CASGPSGRSTDTQYF. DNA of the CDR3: TGTGCCAGCGGTCCTAGCGGGAGAAGCACAGATACGCAGTATTTT.

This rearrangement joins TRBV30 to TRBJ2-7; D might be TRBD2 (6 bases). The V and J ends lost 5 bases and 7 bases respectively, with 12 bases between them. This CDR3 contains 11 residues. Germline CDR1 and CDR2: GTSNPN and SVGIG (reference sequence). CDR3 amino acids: CAWQVAGEQYF. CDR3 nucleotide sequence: TGTGCCTGGCAGGTCGCGGGGGAGCAGTACTTC.

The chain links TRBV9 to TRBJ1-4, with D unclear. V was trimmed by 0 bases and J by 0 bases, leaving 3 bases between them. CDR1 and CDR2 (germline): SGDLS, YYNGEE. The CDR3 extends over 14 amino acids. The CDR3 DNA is TGTGCCAGCAGCGTAGAGGCAACTAATGAAAAACTGTTTTTT. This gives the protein CASSVEATNEKLFF.

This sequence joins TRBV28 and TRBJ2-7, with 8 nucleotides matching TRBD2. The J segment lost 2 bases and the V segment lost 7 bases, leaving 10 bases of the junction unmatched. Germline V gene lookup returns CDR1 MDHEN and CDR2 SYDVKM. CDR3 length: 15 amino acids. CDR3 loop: CASTETLGGAYEQYF. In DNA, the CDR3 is TGTGCCAGCACTGAAACTCTCGGGGGGGCCTACGAGCAGTACTTC.

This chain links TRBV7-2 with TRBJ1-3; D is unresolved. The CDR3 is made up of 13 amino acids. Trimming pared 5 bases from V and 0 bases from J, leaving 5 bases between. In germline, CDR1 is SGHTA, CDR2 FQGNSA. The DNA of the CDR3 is TGTGCCAGCAGCCCAAGCTCTGGAAACACCATATATTTT. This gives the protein CASSPSSGNTIYF.